A single sample gave rise to the 2 T cell receptor beta chains below, sequenced in a study of blood T cell repertoires in COVID-19. The table came from immunoSEQ multiplex PCR; TCRdb's copy has only in-frame clones and leaves some out. The profile shows fewer than 450,000 clones, 88% of them singletons. Source material: peripheral blood. The origin of the receptors is a woman in her sixties or seventies with COVID-19, enrolled during active disease.

This clone occurred once. V usage is TRBV6-1 and J usage is TRBJ1-2; D is possibly TRBD1 (6 bases). CDR1 and CDR2 (germline): MNHNS, SASEGT. V lost 4 bases, J lost 4 bases, and 19 bases lay in between. This CDR3 is 16 amino acids long. The CDR3 sequence: CASSGRQVGIGYGYTF. For the CDR3, the DNA is TGTGCCAGCAGTGGAAGACAGGTTGGAATAGGCTATGGCTACACCTTC.

A few counts support this clone. The chain uses TRBV4-2 and TRBJ1-4; D not certain. Germline CDR1 and CDR2: LGHNA and YNFKEQ. The CDR3 runs to 16 residues. Trimming removed 0 bases at V and 6 bases at J, with 14 bases between. In DNA form, the CDR3 reads TGTGCCAGCAGCCAAGATTTAGGTAGGCGGGATGAAAAACTGTTTTTT. Residues: CASSQDLGRRDEKLFF.